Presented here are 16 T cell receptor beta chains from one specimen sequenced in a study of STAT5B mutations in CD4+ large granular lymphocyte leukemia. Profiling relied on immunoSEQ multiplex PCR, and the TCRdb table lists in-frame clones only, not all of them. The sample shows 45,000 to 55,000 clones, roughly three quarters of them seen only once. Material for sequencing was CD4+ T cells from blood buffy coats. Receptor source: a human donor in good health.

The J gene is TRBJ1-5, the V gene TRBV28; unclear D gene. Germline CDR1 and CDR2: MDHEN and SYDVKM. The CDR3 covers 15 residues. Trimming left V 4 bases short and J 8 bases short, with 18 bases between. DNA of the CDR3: TGTGCCAGCAGTTACCCGGTTCAGCGATCCGAGCCCCAGCATTTT. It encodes CASSYPVQRSEPQHF.

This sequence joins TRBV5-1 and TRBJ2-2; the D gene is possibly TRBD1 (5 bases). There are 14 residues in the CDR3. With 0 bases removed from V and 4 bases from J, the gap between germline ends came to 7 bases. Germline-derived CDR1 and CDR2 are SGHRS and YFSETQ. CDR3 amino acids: CASSLDGATGELFF. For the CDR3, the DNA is TGCGCCAGCAGCTTGGATGGGGCCACCGGGGAGCTGTTTTTT.

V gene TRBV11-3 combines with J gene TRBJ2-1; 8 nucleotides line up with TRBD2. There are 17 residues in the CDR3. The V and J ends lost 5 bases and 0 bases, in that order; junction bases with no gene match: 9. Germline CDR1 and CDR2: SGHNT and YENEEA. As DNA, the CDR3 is TGTGCCAGCAGCGGGGGGGCCGGGACTAGCTCCTACAATGAGCAGTTCTTC. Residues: CASSGGAGTSSYNEQFF.

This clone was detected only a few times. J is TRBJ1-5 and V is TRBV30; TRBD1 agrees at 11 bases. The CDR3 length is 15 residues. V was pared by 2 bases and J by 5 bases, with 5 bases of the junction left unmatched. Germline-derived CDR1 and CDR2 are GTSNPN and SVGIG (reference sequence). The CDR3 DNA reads TGTGCCTGGAGTCGGACAGGGGGCGCGTATCAGCCCCAGCATTTT. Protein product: CAWSRTGGAYQPQHF.

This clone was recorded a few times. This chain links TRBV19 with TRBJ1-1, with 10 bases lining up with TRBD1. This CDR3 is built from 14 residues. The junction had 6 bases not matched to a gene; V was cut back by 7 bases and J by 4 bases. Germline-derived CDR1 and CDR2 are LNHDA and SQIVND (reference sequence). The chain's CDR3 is CASIGQGVGTEAFF. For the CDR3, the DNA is TGTGCCAGTATAGGACAGGGGGTCGGCACTGAAGCTTTCTTT.

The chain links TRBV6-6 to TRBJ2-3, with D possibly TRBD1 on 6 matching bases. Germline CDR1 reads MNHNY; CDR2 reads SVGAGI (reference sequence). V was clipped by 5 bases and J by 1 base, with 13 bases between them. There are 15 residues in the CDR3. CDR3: CASSPRAGGTDTQYF. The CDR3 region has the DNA TGTGCCAGCAGTCCGAGGGCAGGGGGCACAGATACGCAGTATTTT.

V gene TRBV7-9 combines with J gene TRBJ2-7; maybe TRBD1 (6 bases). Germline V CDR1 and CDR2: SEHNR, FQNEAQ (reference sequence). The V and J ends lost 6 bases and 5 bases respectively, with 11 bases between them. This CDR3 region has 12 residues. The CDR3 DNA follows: TGTGCCAGCAGTGCCAGGGGAAACGAGCAGTACTTC. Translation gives CASSARGNEQYF.

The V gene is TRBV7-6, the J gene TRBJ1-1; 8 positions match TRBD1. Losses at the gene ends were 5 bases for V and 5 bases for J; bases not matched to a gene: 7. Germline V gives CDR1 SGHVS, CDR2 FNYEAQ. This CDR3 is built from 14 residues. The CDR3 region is CASSRGQGPTEAFF. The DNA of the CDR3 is TGTGCCAGCAGCCGCGGACAGGGTCCAACTGAAGCTTTCTTT.

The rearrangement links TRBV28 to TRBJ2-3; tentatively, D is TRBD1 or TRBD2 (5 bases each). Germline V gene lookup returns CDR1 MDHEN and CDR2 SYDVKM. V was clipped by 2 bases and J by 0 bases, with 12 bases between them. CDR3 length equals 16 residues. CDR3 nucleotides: TGTGCCAGCAGTTTAGCTGGGGCGGGTAGCACAGATACGCAGTATTTT. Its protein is CASSLAGAGSTDTQYF.

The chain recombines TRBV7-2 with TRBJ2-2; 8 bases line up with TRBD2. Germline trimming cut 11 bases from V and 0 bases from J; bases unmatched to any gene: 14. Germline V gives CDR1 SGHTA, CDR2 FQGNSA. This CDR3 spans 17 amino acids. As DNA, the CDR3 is TGTGCCGCCCACGACCAGGCGGGGGGCTCGAACACCGGGGAGCTGTTTTTT. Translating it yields CAAHDQAGGSNTGELFF.

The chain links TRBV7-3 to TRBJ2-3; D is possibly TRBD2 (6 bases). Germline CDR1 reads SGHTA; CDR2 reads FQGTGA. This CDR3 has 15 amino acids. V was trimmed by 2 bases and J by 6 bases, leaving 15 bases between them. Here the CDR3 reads CASSLSGSGGDTQYF. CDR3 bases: TGTGCCAGCAGCTTATCCGGTAGCGGAGGGGATACGCAGTATTTT.

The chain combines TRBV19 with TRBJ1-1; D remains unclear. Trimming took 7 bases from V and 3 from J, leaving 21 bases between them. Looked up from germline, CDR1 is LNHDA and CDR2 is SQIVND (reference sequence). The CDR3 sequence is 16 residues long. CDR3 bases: TGTGCCAGTACCCGCACCACGGGCTGGAGATACACTGAAGCTTTCTTT. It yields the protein CASTRTTGWRYTEAFF.

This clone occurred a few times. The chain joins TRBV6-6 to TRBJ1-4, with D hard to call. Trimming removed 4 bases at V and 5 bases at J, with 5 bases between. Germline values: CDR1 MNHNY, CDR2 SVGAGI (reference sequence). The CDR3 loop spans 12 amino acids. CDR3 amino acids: CASSSPNEKLFF. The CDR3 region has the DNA TGTGCCAGCAGTTCCCCCAATGAAAAACTGTTTTTT.

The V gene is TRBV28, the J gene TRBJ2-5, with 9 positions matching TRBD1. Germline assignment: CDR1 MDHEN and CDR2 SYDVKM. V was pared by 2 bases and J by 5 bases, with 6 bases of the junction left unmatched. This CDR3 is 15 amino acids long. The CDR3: CASSLPRDREETQYF. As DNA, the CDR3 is TGTGCCAGCAGTTTACCCCGGGACAGGGAGGAGACCCAGTACTTC.

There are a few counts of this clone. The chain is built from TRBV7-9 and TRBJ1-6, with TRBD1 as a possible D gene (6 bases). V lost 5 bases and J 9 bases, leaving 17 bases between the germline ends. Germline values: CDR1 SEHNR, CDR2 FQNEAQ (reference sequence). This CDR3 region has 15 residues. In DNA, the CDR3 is TGTGCCAGCAGCCCCACCGCGACAGGAAGTTCACCCCTCCACTTT. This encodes CASSPTATGSSPLHF. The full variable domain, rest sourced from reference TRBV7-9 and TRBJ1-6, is DTGVSQNPRHKITKRGQNVTFRCDPISEHNRLYWYRQTLGQGPEFLTYFQNEAQLEKSRLLSDRFSAERPKGSFSTLEIQRTEQGDSAMYLCASSPTATGSSPLHFGNGTRLTVT.

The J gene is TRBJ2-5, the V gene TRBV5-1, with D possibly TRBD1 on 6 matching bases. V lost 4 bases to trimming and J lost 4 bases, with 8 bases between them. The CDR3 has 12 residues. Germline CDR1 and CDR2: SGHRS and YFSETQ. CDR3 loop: CASSPGVETQYF. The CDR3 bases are TGCGCCAGCAGCCCAGGGGTAGAGACCCAGTACTTC.